The 22 T cell receptor beta chains below were found in one sample sequenced in a study of human T cells and chemical hapten exposure. TCRdb re-analysed the RACE reads in MiXCR, keeping a single row per CDR3 protein. This table holds more than 90,000 distinct CDR3 sequences, 10% found once. Time point given: patch test 1, 2 weeks after DPC sensitization. As to treatment: therapeutic diphenylcyclopropenone sensitization with weekly scalp DPC. The specimen comprised whole blood, sampled in connection with sensitization to the hapten diphenylcyclopropenone (DPC). Receptors were obtained from a man aged 35 to 55 with alopecia areata. Some clones in this sample may be carry-over from other donors' samples.

This clonotype has more than one count but fewer than ten. The gene calls are TRBV20-1 and TRBJ2-4; 8 bases line up with TRBD2. The CDR3 runs 15 residues. CDR1 and CDR2 from the germline V gene are DFQATT and SNEGSKA (reference sequence). With V trimmed by 6 bases and J by 8 bases, 15 bases remained unmatched. In nucleotides, the CDR3 is TGCAGTGCGTTCGAAGCGGGAGCGTTGGGGGACATTCAGTACTTC. This sequence encodes CSAFEAGALGDIQYF.

V gene TRBV6-1 combines with J gene TRBJ2-1; TRBD1 aligns across 10 bases. CDR1 and CDR2 from the germline V gene are MNHNS and SASEGT. V shed 2 bases and J 6 bases; nucleotides not matched to a gene: 4. The CDR3 runs 15 residues. This CDR3 reads CASSEPGQGFNEQFF. CDR3 bases: TGTGCCAGCAGTGAACCGGGACAGGGGTTCAATGAGCAGTTCTTC.

This clonotype was counted between two and nine times. The chain is built from TRBV7-9 and TRBJ2-1; TRBD2 might be the D (6 bases). Trimming removed 4 bases at V and 7 bases at J, with 14 bases between. The germline V gene encodes CDR1 SEHNR and CDR2 FQNEAQ (reference sequence). The CDR3 totals 14 residues. The CDR3 region is CASSSSGLWNEQFF. CDR3 nucleotides: TGTGCCAGCAGCTCATCGGGACTTTGGAATGAGCAGTTCTTC.

The chain employs TRBV28 and TRBJ2-7, with D possibly being TRBD2 (6 bases). The germline CDR1 and CDR2 sequences are MDHEN and SYDVKM. V gave up 5 bases and J gave up 2 bases, with 13 bases separating them. The CDR3 runs to 14 residues. The CDR3 nucleotides are TGTGCCAGCAGTCCCGCCGGGGGTACCTACGAGCAGTACTTC. It codes for CASSPAGGTYEQYF. The entire variable domain, with the rest obtained from reference TRBV28 and TRBJ2-7, is as follows: DVKVTQSSRYLVKRTGEKVFLECVQDMDHENMFWYRQDPGLGLRLIYFSYDVKMKEKGDIPEGYSVSREKKERFSLILESASTNQTSMYLCASSPAGGTYEQYFGPGTRLTVT.

This clonotype came up many times. The rearrangement joins TRBV20-1 to TRBJ1-5; no definite D call. The CDR3 runs to 14 residues. Germline-derived CDR1 and CDR2 are DFQATT and SNEGSKA (reference sequence). With 2 bases removed from V and 5 bases from J, the gap between germline ends came to 13 bases. CDR3 sequence (DNA): TGCAGTGCTAGAAAAGGGATCGGTGATCAGCCCCAGCATTTT. This gives the protein CSARKGIGDQPQHF.

There are many counts of this clonotype. CDR3 in amino acids: CASSFLSSSGRAFEQFF. Here the CDR3 DNA reads TGTGCCAGCAGTTTCTTATCCTCTAGCGGGAGGGCGTTTGAGCAGTTCTTC. V is TRBV3-1 and J is TRBJ2-1; 12 nucleotides match TRBD2. CDR3 length: 17 amino acids. V trimming: 6 bases; J trimming: 9 bases; junction bases outside the gene matches: 15. The germline V gene has CDR1 LGHDT and CDR2 YNNKEL (reference sequence).

The chain employs TRBV4-3 and TRBJ1-6, with 7 bases matching TRBD1. Looked up from germline, CDR1 is LGHNA and CDR2 is YSLEER. The CDR3 sequence is 15 residues long. The V gene end was trimmed by 0 bases and the J gene end by 10 bases; junction bases not matched to a gene: 6. CDR3 protein: CASSQENRGISPLHF. The CDR3 nucleotides are TGCGCCAGCAGCCAAGAAAACAGGGGAATCTCACCCCTCCACTTT.

The chain links TRBV29-1 to TRBJ2-7; 9 nucleotides line up with TRBD1. The CDR3 extends over 13 amino acids. J was trimmed by 3 bases and V by 6 bases; bases with no gene match: 6. Germline V lookup: CDR1 SQVTM, CDR2 ANQGSEA. In nucleotides, the CDR3 is TGCAGCGTCGGACAGGGGCCGGACTACGAGCAGTACGTC. Protein sequence: CSVGQGPDYEQYV.

This clonotype was counted many times. The rearrangement links TRBV3-1 to TRBJ1-5; D is uncertain. The V and J ends lost 2 bases and 5 bases respectively, with 10 bases between them. Germline loops: CDR1 LGHDT, CDR2 YNNKEL (reference sequence). The CDR3 contains 14 residues. The CDR3 region is CASSQWAKDQPQHF. Written as DNA, the CDR3 is TGTGCCAGCAGCCAATGGGCCAAGGATCAGCCCCAGCATTTT.

V gene TRBV6-5 combines with J gene TRBJ1-1; TRBD1 is a possible D gene (6 bases). From germline, CDR1 is MNHEY and CDR2 SVGAGI. With 2 bases removed from V and 0 bases from J, the gap between germline ends came to 13 bases. The CDR3 sequence is 16 residues long. CDR3 sequence (DNA): TGTGCCAGCAGTTACGGGAGGGGGGGGATGAACACTGAAGCTTTCTTT. Its translation: CASSYGRGGMNTEAFF.

V is TRBV12-3 or TRBV12-4 and J is TRBJ1-4; D unresolved. Trimming removed 0 bases from V and 5 bases from J, with 7 bases in between. The CDR3 extends over 14 amino acids. Here the CDR3 reads CASSLAQINEKLFF. DNA of the CDR3: TGTGCCAGCAGTTTAGCACAGATAAATGAAAAACTGTTTTTT.

This clonotype has more than one count but fewer than ten. The chain links TRBV18 to TRBJ1-1; D not resolved. This CDR3 contains 11 residues. Germline V lookup: CDR1 KGHSH, CDR2 LQKENI. Trimming left V 0 bases short and J 7 bases short, with 3 bases between. CDR3 sequence reads: CASSPPGEAFF. In DNA form, the CDR3 reads TGTGCCAGCTCACCACCGGGTGAAGCTTTCTTT.

This clonotype has more than one count but fewer than ten. The chain employs TRBV6-5 and TRBJ1-6, with 11 nucleotides matching TRBD1. Germline loops: CDR1 MNHEY, CDR2 SVGAGI. The CDR3 spans 13 residues. J was trimmed by 13 bases and V by 6 bases; bases with no gene match: 5. The CDR3 DNA sequence: TGTGCCAGCAGACGGGACAGGGGGGTGCCCCTCCACTTT. Translation gives CASRRDRGVPLHF.

This sequence joins TRBV4-3 and TRBJ2-4, with a tentative D call TRBD1 (6 bases). V lost 0 bases and J lost 1, with 10 bases in between. This CDR3 contains 16 residues. In germline, CDR1 is LGHNA, CDR2 YSLEER. CDR3 loop: CASSQDGGPAKNIQYF. The CDR3 DNA sequence: TGCGCCAGCAGCCAAGATGGGGGCCCCGCCAAAAACATTCAGTACTTC.

This clonotype was counted only a few times. The CDR3 coding sequence is TGTGCCTGGAGCCGAGGAACCCCCTTTGGTGAAAAACTGTTTTTT. Residues: CAWSRGTPFGEKLFF. The rearrangement uses TRBV30 and TRBJ1-4, with D hard to call. The CDR3 is made up of 15 amino acids. V was pared by 3 bases and J by 7 bases, with 18 bases between. Germline V gives CDR1 GTSNPN, CDR2 SVGIG (reference sequence).

This chain links TRBV4-3 with TRBJ2-5, with 10 positions matching TRBD1. Trimming cost V 4 bases and J 4 bases; bases outside gene matches: 3. Germline V gene data show CDR1 as LGHNA and CDR2 as YSLEER. The CDR3 runs 14 residues. The CDR3 DNA is TGCGCCAGCAGCCCCGGACAGGGGGTAGAGACCCAGTACTTC. Protein product: CASSPGQGVETQYF.

CDR3 region: CASRTVGPLGKNIQYF. The CDR3 region has the DNA TGTGCCAGCAGGACCGTTGGGCCTCTAGGCAAAAACATTCAGTACTTC. J is TRBJ2-4 and V is TRBV6-5, with D unresolved. CDR3 size: 16 residues. V was shortened by 6 bases and J by 3 bases, with 18 bases between the two germline ends. Germline V gene data show CDR1 as MNHEY and CDR2 as SVGAGI.

The chain employs TRBV10-3 and TRBJ2-5; D not certain. Trimming took off 3 bases at V and 5 bases at J, with 13 bases between the two ends. CDR1 is ENHRY, CDR2 SYGVKD, per germline. The CDR3 length is 14 residues. The CDR3: CAISDPAAVETQYF. CDR3 DNA: TGTGCCATCAGTGACCCGGCGGCGGTGGAGACCCAGTACTTC.

This clonotype appeared many times. The chain couples TRBV4-2 to TRBJ1-1; D remains unclear. The germline CDR1 and CDR2 sequences are LGHNA and YNFKEQ. This CDR3 is 16 amino acids long. V lost 2 bases and J 5 bases, leaving 18 bases between the germline ends. Here the CDR3 DNA reads TGTGCCAGCAGCCAAAGTCAAGGGTCTGGGAGGACTGAAGCTTTCTTT. This encodes CASSQSQGSGRTEAFF.

In this sample, this clonotype turned up many times. The V call is TRBV24-1, the J call TRBJ1-2; TRBD1 might be the D (6 bases). The CDR3 is 16 amino acids. V dropped 7 bases and J dropped 2 bases, with 19 bases sitting between them. The germline V gene has CDR1 KGHDR and CDR2 SFDVKD. The CDR3 protein is CATSAGAGDFNYGYTF. The DNA for the CDR3 is TGTGCCACCAGCGCGGGGGCAGGGGACTTCAACTATGGCTACACCTTC.

This clonotype appeared many times. The gene calls are TRBV5-1 and TRBJ1-4; D possibly corresponds to TRBD1 (5 bases). Per the germline V gene, CDR1 is SGHRS and CDR2 is YFSETQ. This CDR3 spans 21 amino acids. Trimming removed 0 bases at V and 4 bases at J, with 28 bases between. The DNA for the CDR3 is TGCGCCAGCAGCTTGGACAATCCGACATATGTGCGAGGGGCGAGTAATGAAAAACTGTTTTTT. Encoded protein: CASSLDNPTYVRGASNEKLFF. The full variable domain, with the rest looked up from reference TRBV5-1 and TRBJ1-4, is KAGVTQTPRYLIKTRGQQVTLSCSPISGHRSVSWYQQTPGQGLQFLFEYFSETQRNKGNFPGRFSGRQFSNSRSEMNVSTLELGDSALYLCASSLDNPTYVRGASNEKLFFGSGTQLSVL.

The sample holds many counts of this clonotype. V usage is TRBV7-6 and J usage is TRBJ2-1; D unresolved. Germline CDR1 reads SGHVS; CDR2 reads FNYEAQ. The CDR3 is 13 amino acids. V was pared by 8 bases and J by 4 bases, with 12 bases between. CDR3 sequence: CASRPDGYNEQFF. In DNA, the CDR3 is TGTGCCAGCCGCCCCGACGGGTACAATGAGCAGTTCTTC.